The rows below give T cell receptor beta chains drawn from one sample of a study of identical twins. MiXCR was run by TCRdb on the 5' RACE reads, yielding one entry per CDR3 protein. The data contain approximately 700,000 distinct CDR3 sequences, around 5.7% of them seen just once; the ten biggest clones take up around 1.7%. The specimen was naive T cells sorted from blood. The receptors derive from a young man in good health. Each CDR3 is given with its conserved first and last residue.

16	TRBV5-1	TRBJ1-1	CASSLRAPGQAPEAFF
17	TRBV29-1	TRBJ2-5	CSVDRADRTPNQETQYF
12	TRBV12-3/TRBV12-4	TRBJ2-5	CASSFETAPSYF
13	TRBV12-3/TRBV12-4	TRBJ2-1	CASSSTGRNEQFF
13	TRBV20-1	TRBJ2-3	CSVRERSTDTQYF
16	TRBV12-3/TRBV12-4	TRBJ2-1	CASSFLGSGTYNEQFF
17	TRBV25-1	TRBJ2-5	CASSEGERETGLETQYF
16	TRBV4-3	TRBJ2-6	CASSQRQSSGANVLTF
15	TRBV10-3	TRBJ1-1	CAISESVGRNTEAFF
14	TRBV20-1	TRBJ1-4	CSARAGQVNEKLFF
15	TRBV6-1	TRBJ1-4	CASGLSGAGGEKLFF
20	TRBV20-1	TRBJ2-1	CSATLTDSNRWTLSYNEQFF
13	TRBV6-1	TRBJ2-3	CASRDPGLDTQYF
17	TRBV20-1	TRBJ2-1	CSASGGLGLTSYNEQFF
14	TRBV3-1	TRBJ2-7	CASSQVVPGNEQYF
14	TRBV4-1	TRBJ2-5	CASSQVTSQETQYF
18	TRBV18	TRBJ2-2	CASSPGRTGELPTGELFF
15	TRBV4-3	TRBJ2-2	CASSLWTGETGELFF
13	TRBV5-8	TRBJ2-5	CASSGPTGETQYF
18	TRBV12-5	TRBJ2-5	CASGFPPAGGGGLETQYF
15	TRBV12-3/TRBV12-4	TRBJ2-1	CASSLGLAGSGEQFF
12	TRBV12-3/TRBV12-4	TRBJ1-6	CASSLDDVPLHF
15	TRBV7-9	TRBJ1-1	CASSLQGARNTEAFF
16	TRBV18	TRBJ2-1	CASSQPASGRGNEQFF
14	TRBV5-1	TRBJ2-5	CASSLALAKETQYF
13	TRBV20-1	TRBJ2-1	CSAPRGGLAGVFF
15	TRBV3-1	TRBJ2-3	CASSLIAGGSDTQYF
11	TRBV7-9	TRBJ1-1	CASSYREEAFF
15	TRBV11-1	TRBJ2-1	CASSSYGEGNNEQFF
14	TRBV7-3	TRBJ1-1	CASSPQHQNTEAFF
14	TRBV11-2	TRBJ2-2	CASSLAHPGGELFF
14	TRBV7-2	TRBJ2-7	CASSLLAAPYEQYF
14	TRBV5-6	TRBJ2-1	CASSSMGQDNEQFF
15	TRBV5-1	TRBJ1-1	CASSYADRSFTEAFF
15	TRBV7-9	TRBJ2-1	CASSFARGGHNEQFF
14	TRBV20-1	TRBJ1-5	CSARAGQGEQPQHF
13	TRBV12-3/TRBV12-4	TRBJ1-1	CASSLDRITEAFF
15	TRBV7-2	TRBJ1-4	CASSPSGRINEKLFF
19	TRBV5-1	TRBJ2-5	CASSRGANPRSGGVETQYF
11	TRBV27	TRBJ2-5	CASSNTVTQYF
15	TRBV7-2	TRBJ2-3	CASSRSGDSTDTQYF
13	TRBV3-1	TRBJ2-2	CASSHSNTGELFF
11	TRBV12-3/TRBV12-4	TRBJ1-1	CASSFWEEAFF
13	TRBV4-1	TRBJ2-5	CASSQEGAASQYF
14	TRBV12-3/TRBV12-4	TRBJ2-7	CASRPGPDRAEQYF
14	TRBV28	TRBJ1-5	CASTSTGEQQPQHF
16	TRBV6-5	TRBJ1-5	CASSYSTQGVNQPQHF
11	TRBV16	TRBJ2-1	CASSLTQEQFF
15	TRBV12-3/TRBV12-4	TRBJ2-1	CASLRTSELNNEQFF
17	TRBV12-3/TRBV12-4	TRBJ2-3	CASSFSAGGGGTDTQYF
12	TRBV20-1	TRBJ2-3	CSVTSYTDTQYF
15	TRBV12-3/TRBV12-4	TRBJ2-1	CASTGAGVAYNEQFF
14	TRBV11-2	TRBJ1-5	CASSLAQGGQPQHF
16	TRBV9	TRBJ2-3	CASSPPASGGTDTQYF
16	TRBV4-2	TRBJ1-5	CASSQGHAGRNQPQHF
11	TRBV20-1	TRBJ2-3	CSARFPDTQYF
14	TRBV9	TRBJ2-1	CASSVPGRAHEQFF
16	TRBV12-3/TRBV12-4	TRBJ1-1	CASSLWRANPSTEAFF
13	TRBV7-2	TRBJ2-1	CASSNQGRDEQFF